Below, 21 T cell receptor beta chains from the same sample are listed, as sequenced in a study of blood T cell repertoires in COVID-19. Measured with immunoSEQ multiplex PCR; TCRdb has only the in-frame clones, and not every one. The repertoire has hundreds of thousands of clones, about 85% of them found once; the top ten carry approximately 7.9%. The sample taken for sequencing was peripheral blood. These receptors all stem from a woman older than 75 with acute or convalescent COVID-19.

V usage is TRBV5-1 and J usage is TRBJ2-7, with D perhaps matching TRBD2 (5 bases). V was clipped by 3 bases and J by 4 bases, with 17 bases between them. Germline CDR1 is SGHRS and CDR2 is YFSETQ. The length of the CDR3 is 15 residues. CDR3 protein: CASSSRSGKGYEQYF. The CDR3 DNA sequence: TGCGCCAGCAGCTCGAGGAGCGGCAAGGGTTACGAGCAGTACTTC.

A remark on this clone: Other DNA sequences in this sample translate to the same CDR3. The chain has TRBV29-1 and TRBJ1-5, with 9 positions matching TRBD1. The germline V gene has CDR1 SQVTM and CDR2 ANQGSEA. The CDR3 runs to 13 residues. V lost 4 bases to trimming and J lost 4 bases; unmatched junction nucleotides: 2. The CDR3 protein is CSVGTGVNQPQHF. The CDR3 DNA sequence: TGCAGCGTTGGGACAGGGGTAAATCAGCCCCAGCATTTT. Full variable domain (outside the CDR3, taken from reference TRBV29-1 and TRBJ1-5): SAVISQKPSRDICQRGTSLTIQCQVDSQVTMMFWYRQQPGQSLTLIATANQGSEATYESGFVIDKFPISRPNLTFSTLTVSNMSPEDSSIYLCSVGTGVNQPQHFGDGTRLSIL.

This clone has only a few counts. The chain uses TRBV7-6 and TRBJ1-2; 10 positions match TRBD1. The CDR3 runs 14 residues. CDR1 and CDR2 (germline): SGHVS, FNYEAQ. Trimming removed 1 base from V and 6 bases from J; junction bases left unmatched: 2. The CDR3 protein is CASSLVGTGDGYTF. CDR3 nucleotide sequence: TGTGCCAGCAGCTTAGTCGGGACAGGGGATGGCTACACCTTC.

This chain connects TRBV29-1 to TRBJ2-3; 9 bases fit TRBD2. CDR1 SQVTM and CDR2 ANQGSEA come from the germline V gene. With 8 bases clipped from V and 1 base from J, the junction kept 7 bases outside the gene matches. The CDR3 covers 14 residues. The CDR3 DNA is TGCAGCACAAGTAGCGGGGGAGGCACAGATACGCAGTATTTT. Its protein product is CSTSSGGGTDTQYF.

The rearrangement uses TRBV2 and TRBJ1-1; 7 positions agree with TRBD1. Germline V gene sequence: CDR1 SNHLY, CDR2 FYNNEI. The CDR3 totals 14 residues. J gave up 1 base and V 7 bases, and 6 bases lay outside the gene matches. The CDR3 reads CASKTGNSNTEAFF. The CDR3 coding sequence is TGTGCCAGCAAGACAGGGAATTCGAACACTGAAGCTTTCTTT.

The J gene is TRBJ2-2, the V gene TRBV30; D is perhaps TRBD2 (6 bases). The V gene lost 2 bases and the J gene lost 3 bases, with 13 bases spanning the gap. The CDR3 extends over 15 amino acids. Germline V gives CDR1 GTSNPN, CDR2 SVGIG (reference sequence). CDR3 DNA: TGTGCCTGGAGTTCCGGGAGAACGGACACCGGGGAGCTGTTTTTT. Amino acids: CAWSSGRTDTGELFF.

The chain links TRBV4-2 to TRBJ2-2, with TRBD2 matching over 10 bases. Trimming took 0 bases from V and 4 from J; bases not matched to a gene: 5. The CDR3 loop spans 17 amino acids. Looked up from germline, CDR1 is LGHNA and CDR2 is YNFKEQ. CDR3 sequence reads: CASSQDGLAAPTGELFF. As DNA, the CDR3 is TGTGCCAGCAGCCAAGATGGACTAGCGGCTCCCACCGGGGAGCTGTTTTTT.

This clone was found a few times. The chain has TRBV2 and TRBJ1-3; D is perhaps TRBD1 (5 bases). There are 15 residues in the CDR3. The V gene's germline CDR1 is SNHLY and CDR2 FYNNEI. Deletions cut 9 bases from V and 4 bases from J, with 19 bases between. The DNA of the CDR3 is TGTGCCAGTGGGGAAGGGGCCCTGTCGGGAAACACCATATATTTT. Translating gives CASGEGALSGNTIYF.

This clone was detected a few times. The rearrangement joins TRBV12-3 or TRBV12-4 to TRBJ1-2; 8 nucleotides match TRBD1. The CDR3 consists of 12 residues. J lost 12 bases, V lost 3 bases, and 6 bases had no gene match. CDR3 DNA sequence: TGTGCCAGCAGTTTTCGGACAGGGAGGGACACCTTC. Protein product: CASSFRTGRDTF.

Only a few counts were recorded for this clone. V gene TRBV3-1 (or the pseudogene TRBV3-2) combines with J gene TRBJ1-5, with 7 nucleotides matching TRBD1. Trimming took 4 bases from V and 16 from J; bases not matched to a gene: 10. Germline lookup yields CDR1 LGHDT and CDR2 YNNKEL (reference sequence). The CDR3 loop spans 12 amino acids. CDR3: CASSLRTGDQHF. The CDR3 DNA is TGTGCCAGCAGCCTAAGAACAGGGGATCAACATTTT.

The CDR3 bases are TGTGCCAGCAGCTCGGACAATGAGCAGTTCTTC. It yields the protein CASSSDNEQFF. V usage is TRBV5-4 and J usage is TRBJ2-1; no definite D call. Trimming took off 3 bases at V and 5 bases at J, with 3 bases between the two ends. There are 11 residues in the CDR3. CDR1 is SGHNT and CDR2 is YYREEE in the germline V gene (reference sequence).

The J gene is TRBJ1-4, the V gene TRBV4-1; 8 positions match TRBD1. The CDR3 is 15 residues long. Germline lookup yields CDR1 MGHRA and CDR2 YSYEKL. Trimming at V came to 6 bases and at J to 2 bases, leaving 5 bases not matched to a gene. The CDR3 protein is CASRRGTGTNEKLFF. The CDR3 region has the DNA TGCGCCAGCAGACGGGGGACAGGCACTAATGAAAAACTGTTTTTT.

This clone came up a few times. The chain joins TRBV5-1 to TRBJ2-2, with a possible D match to TRBD1 (6 bases). The germline V gene has CDR1 SGHRS and CDR2 YFSETQ. The CDR3 extends over 15 amino acids. Trimming stripped 5 bases from V and 3 bases from J, with 14 bases between. CDR3 in amino acids: CASSYRVGDTGELFF. Here the CDR3 DNA reads TGCGCCAGCAGTTACAGGGTCGGGGACACCGGGGAGCTGTTTTTT.

CDR3 region: CASRYSTNQPQHF. The DNA of the CDR3 is TGTGCCAGTAGGTACAGCACCAATCAGCCCCAGCATTTT. The chain has TRBV19 and TRBJ1-5, with no clear D. CDR3 size: 13 residues. V dropped 6 bases and J dropped 3 bases, with 9 bases sitting between them. Germline V CDR1 and CDR2: LNHDA, SQIVND (reference sequence). The full variable domain, its missing parts supplied by reference TRBV19 and TRBJ1-5, is DGGITQSPKYLFRKEGQNVTLSCEQNLNHDAMYWYRQDPGQGLRLIYYSQIVNDFQKGDIAEGYSVSREKKESFPLTVTSAQKNPTAFYLCASRYSTNQPQHFGDGTRLSIL.

This chain joins TRBV19 and TRBJ2-7; 9 bases line up with TRBD1. Trimming removed 5 bases from V and 4 bases from J; junction bases left unmatched: 12. The CDR3 has 16 residues. Germline V gene sequence: CDR1 LNHDA, CDR2 SQIVND (reference sequence). The CDR3 region has the DNA TGTGCCAGTAGTTGGGACTCCGGGACAGGGCGGTACGAGCAGTACTTC. It encodes CASSWDSGTGRYEQYF.

This clone appeared a single time. The V and J genes are TRBV28 and TRBJ2-7; 9 bases agree with TRBD1. CDR3 length equals 14 residues. In germline, CDR1 is MDHEN, CDR2 SYDVKM. V lost 8 bases, J lost 1 base, and 6 bases stayed unmatched. CDR3 sequence (DNA): TGTGCCAGCCGGAGGGACAGGGTGTCCTACGAGCAGTACTTC. This encodes CASRRDRVSYEQYF. The whole variable domain, remainder taken from reference TRBV28 and TRBJ2-7, is DVKVTQSSRYLVKRTGEKVFLECVQDMDHENMFWYRQDPGLGLRLIYFSYDVKMKEKGDIPEGYSVSREKKERFSLILESASTNQTSMYLCASRRDRVSYEQYFGPGTRLTVT.

The gene calls are TRBV11-2 and TRBJ2-3, with a weak D call TRBD1 (5 bases). The CDR3 length is 18 residues. CDR1 and CDR2 from the germline V gene are SGHAT and FQNNGV. Deletions cut 2 bases from V and 0 bases from J, with 18 bases between. CDR3 DNA sequence: TGTGCCAGCAGCTTATTCTTCCAGGGTCTATTCAGCACAGATACGCAGTATTTT. Amino acid sequence: CASSLFFQGLFSTDTQYF.

The chain carries TRBV3-1 (or the pseudogene TRBV3-2) and TRBJ1-1; 7 bases align to TRBD1. The trim removed 4 bases at V and 7 bases at J, leaving 15 bases unmatched. The CDR3 consists of 16 residues. CDR1 LGHDT and CDR2 YNNKEL come from the germline V gene (reference sequence). Here the CDR3 reads CASSLILTGMKSEAFF. CDR3 in DNA: TGTGCCAGCAGCCTTATCCTGACAGGGATGAAGAGTGAAGCTTTCTTT.

This clone was recorded once. The V gene is TRBV6-5, the J gene TRBJ2-1, with 7 bases matching TRBD2. Germline CDR1 MNHEY, CDR2 SVGAGI. Trimming at V came to 0 bases and at J to 15 bases, leaving 5 bases not matched to a gene. The CDR3 is 12 amino acids. The CDR3 is CASSYSTGGLFF. For the CDR3, the DNA is TGTGCCAGCAGTTACTCGACGGGGGGACTGTTCTTC.

The chain is built from TRBV4-1 and TRBJ2-1, with D tentatively TRBD2 (6 bases). The V end was cut by 0 bases, the J end by 2 bases, with 11 bases between. The CDR3 extends over 16 amino acids. CDR1 MGHRA and CDR2 YSYEKL come from the germline V gene. Here the CDR3 DNA reads TGCGCCAGCAGCCAAGATCCCCAGCGGGCCTACAATGAGCAGTTCTTC. Translation gives CASSQDPQRAYNEQFF.

The rearrangement uses TRBV4-1 and TRBJ2-5; no reliable D call. V lost 0 bases, J lost 5 bases, and 10 bases lay in between. The germline V gene has CDR1 MGHRA and CDR2 YSYEKL. The CDR3 extends over 14 amino acids. The DNA of the CDR3 is TGCGCCAGCAGCCAAGATCACCAGGCGGAGACCCAGTACTTC. Amino acid sequence: CASSQDHQAETQYF.